Sequencing of this T cell receptor (beta chain) was carried out in a study of CD8 T cells in ankylosing spondylitis. CDR1 is LGHNA, CDR2 YNFKEQ, per germline. The CDR3 runs to 15 residues. V was clipped by 0 bases and J by 3 bases, with 11 bases between them. In TCRdb, the 5' RACE reads were re-called with MiXCR into one record per CDR3 protein. The sample consists of about 150,000 distinct CDR3 sequences, more than 5.5% of them appearing once. This clonotype was observed at least ten times. This TCR derives from a female donor with ankylosing spondylitis or in good health (not recorded which). Sequencing input: blood, either unsorted or a sorted T cell fraction (not recorded which). The J gene is TRBJ1-2, the V gene TRBV4-2, with D possibly matching TRBD1 (5 bases). The CDR3 bases are TGTGCCAGCAGCCAAGAGGGGACGGTCTACTATGGCTACACCTTC. Translated, it gives CASSQEGTVYYGYTF.